The 19 T cell receptor beta chains below were found in one sample sequenced in a study of OX40 agonist ivuxolimab in advanced cancers. Library method: the immunoSEQ multiplex PCR assay. TCRdb holds this immuneACCESS table with in-frame rearrangements only. Some clones are missing; in checked studies, unresolved V genes explain under half, and the rest has no known cause. Recorded for this sample are some 45,000 clones; approximately 79% of them occurred a single time. The ten largest clones capture 6.5% to 9% of the sample. Material: CD4+ or CD8+ T cells sorted from blood, obtained in a trial of the OX40 agonist ivuxolimab. All receptors derive from an adult with an advanced solid tumor such as melanoma, head and neck, liver or kidney cancer.

This rearrangement joins TRBV5-1 to TRBJ2-7; D possibly matches TRBD1 or TRBD2 (5 bases each). The germline V gene has CDR1 SGHRS and CDR2 YFSETQ. This CDR3 is 14 amino acids long. V was cut by 3 bases and J by 3 bases, with 13 bases left in between. CDR3 amino acids: CASSSGTDDYEQYF. The DNA for the CDR3 is TGCGCCAGCAGCTCCGGGACCGACGACTACGAGCAGTACTTC.

The chain couples TRBV7-6 to TRBJ2-7, with TRBD2 as a possible D gene (5 bases). Germline CDR1 and CDR2: SGHVS and FNYEAQ. The CDR3 is 15 residues long. Trimming left V 2 bases short and J 2 bases short, with 13 bases between. CDR3 nucleotides: TGTGCCAGCAGCTTACGCGACTCGGGGACCTACGAGCAGTACTTC. This translates into CASSLRDSGTYEQYF.

The chain combines TRBV19 with TRBJ1-1, with D possibly TRBD1 on 6 matching bases. Germline V gene lookup returns CDR1 LNHDA and CDR2 SQIVND (reference sequence). This CDR3 has 19 residues. Trimming shortened V by 3 bases and J by 7 bases, and 30 bases separated the two germline ends. CDR3 protein: CASSILTDAGADADIEAFF. The CDR3 DNA reads as TGTGCCAGTAGTATCCTCACCGATGCGGGGGCGGACGCGGACATTGAAGCTTTCTTT.

The chain uses TRBV14 and TRBJ2-7; TRBD2 matches at 9 bases. Germline trimming cut 4 bases from V and 5 bases from J; bases unmatched to any gene: 9. The germline V gene has CDR1 SGHDN and CDR2 FVKESK. The CDR3 runs 15 residues. This CDR3 reads CASSPEGTSWDEQYF. Here the CDR3 DNA reads TGTGCCAGCAGCCCAGAAGGGACTAGCTGGGACGAGCAGTACTTC.

This chain links TRBV28 with TRBJ2-7; D is possibly TRBD2 (5 bases). CDR1 and CDR2 (germline): MDHEN, SYDVKM. The length of the CDR3 is 14 residues. The V and J ends lost 6 bases and 4 bases respectively, with 16 bases between them. The DNA of the CDR3 is TGTGCCAGCAGCTACCAACTAGGCTCTTACGAGCAGTACTTC. Translating it yields CASSYQLGSYEQYF.

The rearrangement uses TRBV5-5 and TRBJ2-1, with 14 positions matching TRBD2. CDR3 length: 17 amino acids. V shed 4 bases, J shed 7 bases, and the junction held 10 bases outside the gene matches. Per the germline V gene, CDR1 is SGHKS and CDR2 is YYEKEE (reference sequence). The CDR3 region has the DNA TGTGCCAGCAGCAGAATACCGGGACTAGCGGGAGTTAATGAGCAGTTCTTC. Its translation is CASSRIPGLAGVNEQFF.

The chain joins TRBV6-1 to TRBJ2-7, with unresolved D. V lost 2 bases and J lost 4, with 21 bases in between. CDR3 length: 17 residues. The germline gives CDR1 MNHNS, CDR2 SASEGT. The CDR3, as DNA: TGTGCCAGCAGTGAAACCTTCAATGACGCATTACTGTACGAGCAGTACTTC. It yields the protein CASSETFNDALLYEQYF.

V and J are TRBV5-4 and TRBJ1-1, with a possible D match to TRBD1 (6 bases). This CDR3 is built from 16 residues. With 5 bases removed from V and 2 bases from J, the gap between germline ends came to 19 bases. Germline V gene lookup returns CDR1 SGHNT and CDR2 YYREEE (reference sequence). DNA for the CDR3: TGTGCCAGCAGGTCTACCCCGCGGGGGCTTAACACTGAAGCTTTCTTT. This encodes CASRSTPRGLNTEAFF.

This rearrangement joins TRBV7-9 to TRBJ2-7, with no clear D. The germline CDR1 and CDR2 sequences are SEHNR and FQNEAQ (reference sequence). Between the trimmed V and J ends, which lost 4 bases and 6 bases, there was a span of 13 bases. The CDR3 spans 13 residues. The CDR3 region has the DNA TGTGCCAGCAGCTCTACTCTTTTGGGCGAGCAGTACTTC. Amino acids: CASSSTLLGEQYF.

V is TRBV15 and J is TRBJ2-7, with a tentative D call TRBD1 (6 bases). Germline V gene lookup returns CDR1 LNHNV and CDR2 YYDKDF (reference sequence). The CDR3 is 13 amino acids. V dropped 3 bases and J dropped 6 bases, with 12 bases sitting between them. In DNA, the CDR3 is TGTGCCACCAGCAGTAGGACAGATCCCGAGCAGTACTTC. Residues: CATSSRTDPEQYF. Variable domain in full (rest from reference TRBV15 and TRBJ2-7): DAMVIQNPRYQVTQFGKPVTLSCSQTLNHNVMYWYQQKSSQAPKLLFHYYDKDFNNEADTPDNFQSRRPNTSFCFLDIRSPGLGDTAMYLCATSSRTDPEQYFGPGTRLTVT.

The sample holds one count of this clone. J is TRBJ2-7 and V is TRBV5-8; 9 bases match TRBD1. The J segment lost 5 bases and the V segment lost 3 bases, leaving 6 bases of the junction unmatched. CDR3 length equals 14 residues. Germline V gives CDR1 SGHTS, CDR2 YDEGEE. As DNA, the CDR3 is TGTGCCAGCAGCTCTACAGGGGGCCTCGACGAGCAGTACTTC. Translation: CASSSTGGLDEQYF. Drawing the rest from reference TRBV5-8 and TRBJ2-7, the complete variable domain is EAGVTQSPTHLIKTRGQQATLRCSPISGHTSVYWYQQALGLGLQFLLWYDEGEERNRGNFPPRFSGRQFPNYSSELNVNALELEDSALYLCASSSTGGLDEQYFGPGTRLTVT.

This clone was observed a single time. The chain carries TRBV5-1 and TRBJ1-1; D remains unclear. V was pared by 0 bases and J by 3 bases, with 15 bases between. The CDR3 length is 16 residues. The germline V gene encodes CDR1 SGHRS and CDR2 YFSETQ. CDR3 bases: TGCGCCAGCAGCTTGGACTCACTCGTCCAGGACACTGAAGCTTTCTTT. It translates to CASSLDSLVQDTEAFF.

The V and J genes are TRBV15 and TRBJ2-1; TRBD1 matches at 7 bases. Germline lookup yields CDR1 LNHNV and CDR2 YYDKDF (reference sequence). With V trimmed by 3 bases and J by 4 bases, 9 bases remained unmatched. CDR3 length equals 16 residues. This CDR3 reads CATSRLTGQSYNEQFF. CDR3 sequence (DNA): TGTGCCACCAGCAGGCTAACGGGACAGTCGTACAATGAGCAGTTCTTC.

The chain carries TRBV7-8 and TRBJ2-5; the D gene is possibly TRBD2 (6 bases). The germline V and J ends were trimmed by 3 bases and 5 bases, with 10 bases remaining between them. This CDR3 region has 13 residues. The germline CDR1 and CDR2 sequences are SGHVS and FQNEAQ. The CDR3 DNA sequence: TGTGCCAGCAGCTTCACCGGAGGGGAGACCCAGTACTTC. Residues: CASSFTGGETQYF.

The V and J genes are TRBV19 and TRBJ1-5, with D unclear. Germline V gene data show CDR1 as LNHDA and CDR2 as SQIVND (reference sequence). V was trimmed by 1 base and J by 5 bases, leaving 12 bases between them. The CDR3 contains 15 residues. DNA of the CDR3: TGTGCCAGTAGTATAGTTTACCCCAAGTATCAGCCCCAGCATTTT. Translated: CASSIVYPKYQPQHF.

The chain employs TRBV6-5 and TRBJ1-1; D is unclear. The CDR3 extends over 13 amino acids. Germline CDR1 MNHEY, CDR2 SVGAGI. V lost 2 bases and J lost 1, with 5 bases in between. This chain's CDR3 is CASSYEGNTEAFF. The CDR3 DNA is TGTGCCAGCAGTTACGAAGGGAACACTGAAGCTTTCTTT.

The rearrangement uses TRBV5-6 and TRBJ1-4; no firm D call. The germline CDR1 and CDR2 sequences are SGHDT and YYEEEE. The CDR3 runs 14 residues. V was pared by 0 bases and J by 4 bases, with 7 bases between. In DNA, the CDR3 is TGTGCCAGCAGCTTGGGCGGAAATAATGAAAAACTGTTTTTT. Encoded protein: CASSLGGNNEKLFF. Full variable domain (remainder filled in from reference TRBV5-6 and TRBJ1-4): DAGVTQSPTHLIKTRGQQVTLRCSPKSGHDTVSWYQQALGQGPQFIFQYYEEEERQRGNFPDRFSGHQFPNYSSELNVNALLLGDSALYLCASSLGGNNEKLFFGSGTQLSVL.

The gene calls are TRBV27 and TRBJ2-3; D assignment may be TRBD1 or TRBD2 (5 bases each). This CDR3 has 16 amino acids. Trimming cost V 2 bases and J 4 bases, with 16 bases left between them. In germline, CDR1 is MNHEY, CDR2 SMNVEV (reference sequence). This CDR3 reads CASSLRLLGTADTQYF. CDR3 in DNA: TGTGCCAGCAGTTTACGTCTCTTGGGGACGGCAGATACGCAGTATTTT.

This clone was detected only a few times. The rearrangement uses TRBV10-3 and TRBJ1-2; weak D call: TRBD1 (6 bases). V was shortened by 3 bases and J by 4 bases, with 18 bases between the two germline ends. CDR1 ENHRY and CDR2 SYGVKD come from the germline V gene. This CDR3 region has 16 residues. The CDR3 sequence is CAISDIYPGVGYGYTF. CDR3 nucleotides: TGTGCCATCAGTGATATATACCCAGGGGTCGGCTATGGCTACACCTTC.